The 30 T cell receptor beta chains in this list originate from one sample, sequenced in a study of vaccination and CD4 T cells after COVID-19. What these receptors recognize is not known. Treatment described: roughly 10-day PBMC culture with coronavirus spike peptide pools or control peptides (ViraFEST assay). CD4+ T-cell collection from the unexposed donor predated the COVID-19 pandemic (2011-2018). Sequencing of DNA taken from cultured CD4+ T cells relied on the Oncomine TCR Beta short-read assay. TCRdb reanalysed the PCR reads using MiXCR and keeps one entry per CDR3 protein. Among some 9,000 distinct CDR3 sequences listed, 25% to 40% were seen once. The sample taken for sequencing was CD4+ T cells from blood, cultured in vitro. These receptors were collected from a human donor in good health.

This clonotype was observed a handful of times. Here the CDR3 reads CASRQGLLPRTEAFF. CDR3 nucleotide sequence: TGCGCCAGCAGACAGGGTCTTCTACCGAGGACTGAAGCTTTCTTT. The chain is built from TRBV10-2 and TRBJ1-1; perhaps TRBD1 as D (6 bases). The CDR3 has 15 amino acids. CDR1 is WSHSY and CDR2 is SAAADI in the germline V gene. Trimming removed 6 bases at V and 5 bases at J, with 19 bases between.

This chain joins TRBV5-1 and TRBJ1-5; D gene ambiguous. The germline gives CDR1 SGHRS, CDR2 YFSETQ. This CDR3 has 13 residues. Trimming removed 1 base from V and 1 base from J, with 3 bases in between. The CDR3 spells CASSLRSNQPQHF. The CDR3 nucleotides are TGCGCCAGCAGCTTGAGGAGCAATCAGCCCCAGCATTTT.

This clonotype was seen only a few times. The CDR3: CSARVRQGDTEAFF. The CDR3 DNA reads TGCAGTGCTAGAGTCAGACAGGGTGACACTGAAGCTTTCTTT. The chain recombines TRBV20-1 with TRBJ1-1; 7 nucleotides agree with TRBD1. Germline V gene sequence: CDR1 DFQATT, CDR2 SNEGSKA (reference sequence). This CDR3 region has 14 residues. The V and J ends lost 1 base and 3 bases, in that order; junction bases with no gene match: 5.

This sequence joins TRBV2 and TRBJ2-5, with a possible D match to TRBD1 (6 bases). The ends were cut back, 6 bases at V and 2 bases at J, with 10 bases in the middle. The CDR3 covers 13 residues. Germline-derived CDR1 and CDR2 are SNHLY and FYNNEI. The chain's CDR3 is CASSWTVQETQYF. DNA of the CDR3: TGTGCCAGCAGCTGGACAGTACAAGAGACCCAGTACTTC.

V usage is TRBV2 and J usage is TRBJ2-1; D unresolved. This CDR3 is built from 13 residues. Germline CDR1 reads SNHLY; CDR2 reads FYNNEI. V was clipped by 2 bases and J by 4 bases, with 6 bases between them. CDR3 nucleotides: TGTGCCAGCAGTGAAAGGGTTTACAATGAGCAGTTCTTC. It translates to CASSERVYNEQFF. Based on the CDR3 plus reference TRBV2 and TRBJ2-1, the full variable domain is EPEVTQTPSHQVTQMGQEVILRCVPISNHLYFYWYRQILGQKVEFLVSFYNNEISEKSEIFDDQFSVERPDGSNFTLKIRSTKLEDSAMYFCASSERVYNEQFFGPGTRLTVL.

The V gene is TRBV6-5, the J gene TRBJ2-1; tentative D call: TRBD2 (6 bases). V shed 0 bases and J shed 4 bases, with 16 bases lying between them. The CDR3 length is 17 residues. CDR1 and CDR2 from the germline V gene are MNHEY and SVGAGI. The DNA of the CDR3 is TGTGCCAGCAGTTACTCGACAATCGGCGGGGAATACAATGAGCAGTTCTTC. This translates into CASSYSTIGGEYNEQFF.

On this clonotype itself: Mismatch with germline at one junction end may stem from a read error. The rearrangement uses TRBV24-1 and TRBJ2-3; 13 nucleotides line up with TRBD2. Germline V lookup: CDR1 KGHDR, CDR2 SFDVKD. The CDR3 has 18 amino acids. The CDR3 coding sequence is TGTGCCACCAGTGACGCCGGGACTAGCGGGGAAAGCACAGATATGCAGTATTTT. Translating gives CATSDAGTSGESTDMQYF.

The table lists this clonotype with a few counts. The chain couples TRBV6-1 to TRBJ2-3; 12 bases are shared with TRBD2. CDR3 length: 15 amino acids. With 3 bases clipped from V and 4 bases from J, the junction kept 2 bases outside the gene matches. CDR1 and CDR2 (germline): MNHNS, SASEGT. The CDR3 here is CASSESSGGADTQYF. In DNA form, the CDR3 reads TGTGCCAGCAGTGAGTCTAGCGGGGGGGCAGATACGCAGTATTTT.

This clonotype was observed a handful of times. The CDR3 loop is CASSSQGRANQPQHF. As DNA, the CDR3 is TGTGCCAGCAGTAGCCAGGGCAGGGCCAATCAGCCCCAGCATTTT. J is TRBJ1-5 and V is TRBV28, with D maybe TRBD1 (5 bases). The CDR3 covers 15 residues. Germline lookup yields CDR1 MDHEN and CDR2 SYDVKM. Trimming cost V 5 bases and J 3 bases, with 14 bases left between them.

V gene TRBV6-1 combines with J gene TRBJ1-2; tentative D call: TRBD1 (6 bases). Germline CDR1 reads MNHNS; CDR2 reads SASEGT. Trimming removed 6 bases at V and 8 bases at J, with 22 bases between. The CDR3 totals 15 residues. DNA of the CDR3: TGTGCCAGCAGCATCCAATTTAGGGGGTATGAAGGCTACACCTTC. It yields the protein CASSIQFRGYEGYTF.

V is TRBV12-5 and J is TRBJ1-1; D is uncertain. CDR3 length equals 15 residues. Germline V CDR1 and CDR2: LGHNT, FRNRAP. The ends were cut back, 5 bases at V and 6 bases at J, with 19 bases in the middle. The CDR3 region is CASGDPRGPNSEAFF. The CDR3 DNA follows: TGTGCTAGTGGTGACCCGCGGGGTCCGAATTCTGAAGCTTTCTTT.

This clonotype was seen only a few times. The chain links TRBV12-3 or TRBV12-4 to TRBJ1-1, with D tentatively TRBD1 (5 bases). This CDR3 is built from 13 residues. The V and J ends lost 5 bases and 4 bases respectively, with 11 bases between them. The CDR3 DNA is TGTGCCAGCAGTCGGACTGGGGGCACTGAAGCTTTCTTT. Protein: CASSRTGGTEAFF.

V and J are TRBV9 and TRBJ1-1; the D is unclear. Germline V CDR1 and CDR2: SGDLS, YYNGEE. The CDR3 length is 13 residues. Trimming left V 4 bases short and J 2 bases short, with 9 bases between. The DNA for the CDR3 is TGTGCCAGCAGCCAGACCGTTAACACTGAAGCTTTCTTT. Amino acids: CASSQTVNTEAFF.

V is TRBV6-2 or TRBV6-3 and J is TRBJ1-1, with D possibly TRBD1 on 5 matching bases. CDR1 and CDR2 from the germline V gene are MNHEY and SVGEGT. Trimming took 5 bases from V and 3 from J, leaving 16 bases between them. This CDR3 has 15 amino acids. The CDR3 loop is CASSKQAVRDTEAFF. As DNA, the CDR3 is TGTGCCAGCAGTAAACAGGCGGTTCGGGACACTGAAGCTTTCTTT.

In its sample, this clonotype was seen a few times. The J gene is TRBJ1-6, the V gene TRBV6-1, with D hard to call. This CDR3 region has 12 residues. The V gene's germline CDR1 is MNHNS and CDR2 SASEGT. Trimming left V 6 bases short and J 12 bases short, with 12 bases between. The CDR3 reads CASRDGALPLHF. For the CDR3, the DNA is TGTGCCAGCAGGGACGGAGCTCTACCCCTCCACTTT.

The chain carries TRBV4-2 and TRBJ2-1; unclear D gene. CDR3 length equals 16 residues. V lost 1 base and J lost 0, with 10 bases in between. Germline V gene data show CDR1 as LGHNA and CDR2 as YNFKEQ. CDR3 loop: CASSQGLLSSYNEQFF. Here the CDR3 DNA reads TGTGCCAGCAGCCAAGGTCTCCTGAGCTCCTACAATGAGCAGTTCTTC.

This chain joins TRBV7-3 and TRBJ2-3; 8 bases are a match to TRBD1. This CDR3 is built from 13 residues. V lost 7 bases to trimming and J lost 1 base; unmatched junction nucleotides: 1. Germline CDR1 SGHTA, CDR2 FQGTGA. This CDR3 reads CASKGQGTDTQYF. DNA of the CDR3: TGTGCCAGCAAGGGACAGGGCACAGATACGCAGTATTTT.

The J gene is TRBJ1-1, the V gene TRBV12-3 or TRBV12-4, with D hard to call. Trimming took 2 bases from V and 5 from J, leaving 12 bases between them. CDR3 length: 14 residues. The CDR3 loop is CASSLLGIGTEAFF. The CDR3 nucleotides read TGTGCCAGCAGTTTATTGGGTATCGGGACTGAAGCTTTCTTT.

This clonotype came up a few times. The chain links TRBV12-3 or TRBV12-4 to TRBJ1-2; D uncertain. The CDR3 has 14 residues. Trimming pared 5 bases from V and 4 bases from J, leaving 14 bases between. Here the CDR3 reads CASSRPGSVYGYTF. The CDR3 nucleotides read TGTGCCAGCAGTCGCCCGGGGAGCGTCTATGGCTACACCTTC.

The chain has TRBV7-6 and TRBJ2-3; no reliable D call. V was clipped by 3 bases and J by 2 bases, with 15 bases between them. This CDR3 region has 16 residues. Germline V CDR1 and CDR2: SGHVS, FNYEAQ. The DNA for the CDR3 is TGTGCCAGCAGCTTCGGCCCTAGAGGAAACACAGATACGCAGTATTTT. Its translation: CASSFGPRGNTDTQYF. Looking up the rest from reference TRBV7-6 and TRBJ2-3 gives the full variable domain: GAGVSQSPRYKVTKRGQDVALRCDPISGHVSLYWYRQALGQGPEFLTYFNYEAQQDKSGLPNDRFSAERPEGSISTLTIQRTEQRDSAMYRCASSFGPRGNTDTQYFGPGTRLTVL.

This chain uses TRBV7-8 with TRBJ2-7; D is ambiguous. CDR1 and CDR2 from the germline V gene are SGHVS and FQNEAQ. The CDR3 loop spans 15 amino acids. Trimming stripped 1 base from V and 1 base from J, with 11 bases between. CDR3 sequence (DNA): TGTGCCAGCAGCTTAGGTGTAGGTTTTTCCTACGAGCAGTACTTC. It specifies CASSLGVGFSYEQYF.

In this sample, this clonotype turned up a few times. V is TRBV7-3 and J is TRBJ2-2; weak D call: TRBD2 (6 bases). In germline, CDR1 is SGHTA, CDR2 FQGTGA. The length of the CDR3 is 15 residues. The V and J ends lost 2 bases and 5 bases respectively, with 12 bases between them. The CDR3 nucleotides are TGTGCCAGCAGCTTACGTGGGGGGTGGACCGGGGAGCTGTTTTTT. Translating gives CASSLRGGWTGELFF.

The V and J genes are TRBV18 and TRBJ1-2, with D tentatively TRBD1 (5 bases). Trimming pared 3 bases from V and 0 bases from J, leaving 23 bases between. CDR1 is KGHSH, CDR2 LQKENI, per germline. CDR3 length: 19 residues. CDR3 in DNA: TGTGCCAGCTCACCTCAGGGCGGAACGCCCGGTCCTCCTAACTATGGCTACACCTTC. Translated: CASSPQGGTPGPPNYGYTF.

This clonotype came up a few times. This chain links TRBV20-1 with TRBJ1-2, with D possibly being TRBD1 (5 bases). This CDR3 has 14 amino acids. Germline V CDR1 and CDR2: DFQATT, SNEGSKA (reference sequence). Trimming shortened V by 0 bases and J by 4 bases, and 12 bases separated the two germline ends. Here the CDR3 DNA reads TGCAGTGCTAGAGATAGGACGGGACCCTATGGCTACACCTTC. This sequence encodes CSARDRTGPYGYTF.

This clonotype was seen more than once but under ten times. This chain joins TRBV20-1 and TRBJ2-3, with D uncertain. The ends were cut back, 1 base at V and 8 bases at J, with 16 bases in the middle. The CDR3 runs 14 residues. Germline loops: CDR1 DFQATT, CDR2 SNEGSKA (reference sequence). The CDR3 loop is CSARGVQGKFTQYF. Written as DNA, the CDR3 is TGCAGTGCTAGAGGGGTACAAGGGAAATTTACGCAGTATTTT.

The chain has TRBV6-1 and TRBJ1-2, with TRBD1 matching 7 bases. Trimming took 8 bases from V and 3 from J; bases not matched to a gene: 12. The CDR3 sequence is 15 residues long. CDR1 is MNHNS, CDR2 SASEGT, per germline. The CDR3, as DNA: TGTGCCAGCTGCCGACAGCAGGGGGTTGACTATGGCTACACCTTC. Protein: CASCRQQGVDYGYTF.

J is TRBJ1-2 and V is TRBV20-1; the D gene is possibly TRBD1 (6 bases). V lost 0 bases and J lost 7, with 9 bases in between. Germline CDR1 DFQATT, CDR2 SNEGSKA (reference sequence). The CDR3 has 12 amino acids. Here the CDR3 DNA reads TGCAGTGCTAGAGATGGGGGCGTTGGCTACACCTTC. Residues: CSARDGGVGYTF.

The rearrangement links TRBV3-1 to TRBJ1-1; a possible D gene is TRBD1 (6 bases). Germline lookup yields CDR1 LGHDT and CDR2 YNNKEL (reference sequence). V was trimmed by 1 base and J by 6 bases, leaving 12 bases between them. The CDR3 is 14 amino acids. CDR3: CASSQVEGVAEAFF. The CDR3 bases are TGTGCCAGCAGCCAAGTCGAGGGGGTCGCTGAAGCTTTCTTT.

This sequence joins TRBV20-1 and TRBJ1-1, with TRBD1 matching 10 bases. Germline V CDR1 and CDR2: DFQATT, SNEGSKA (reference sequence). V lost 6 bases and J lost 3; bases outside the gene matches: 7. The CDR3 has 14 residues. The CDR3 loop reads CSAPDRGWDTEAFF. CDR3 DNA: TGCAGTGCCCCGGACAGGGGGTGGGACACTGAAGCTTTCTTT.

This clonotype was counted a few times. The rearrangement joins TRBV7-9 to TRBJ2-7; TRBD2 agrees at 13 bases. The CDR3 has 15 residues. Germline loops: CDR1 SEHNR, CDR2 FQNEAQ (reference sequence). V lost 1 base and J lost 8; bases outside the gene matches: 5. CDR3 sequence reads: CASSLVGTSGVQQYF. CDR3 bases: TGTGCCAGCAGCTTAGTGGGGACTAGCGGGGTCCAGCAGTACTTC.